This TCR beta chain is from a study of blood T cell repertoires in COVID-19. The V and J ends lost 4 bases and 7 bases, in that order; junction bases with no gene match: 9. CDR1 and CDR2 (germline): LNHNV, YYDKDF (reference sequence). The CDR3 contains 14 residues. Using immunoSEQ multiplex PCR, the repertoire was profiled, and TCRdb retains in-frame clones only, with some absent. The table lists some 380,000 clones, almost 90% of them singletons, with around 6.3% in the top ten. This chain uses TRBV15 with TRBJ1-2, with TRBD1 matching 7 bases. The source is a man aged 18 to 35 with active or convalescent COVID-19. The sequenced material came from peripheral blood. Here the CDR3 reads CATSTQQGQGGYTF. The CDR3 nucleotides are TGTGCCACCAGCACACAACAGGGGCAGGGTGGCTACACCTTC. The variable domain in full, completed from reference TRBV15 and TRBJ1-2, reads DAMVIQNPRYQVTQFGKPVTLSCSQTLNHNVMYWYQQKSSQAPKLLFHYYDKDFNNEADTPDNFQSRRPNTSFCFLDIRSPGLGDTAMYLCATSTQQGQGGYTFGSGTRLTVV.